This T cell receptor (beta chain) is drawn from a study of CD8 T cells in ankylosing spondylitis. Study outcomes and limitations: About 8 highly homologous variants made up a TCR beta motif, and this motif appeared characteristic of ankylosing spondylitis blood. Earlier authors reported some of these motif variants in reactive arthritis synovial fluid and blood.

TCRdb passed the 5' RACE reads through MiXCR, listing each CDR3 protein once. Among 250,000 to 400,000 distinct CDR3 sequences, roughly 11% were seen once, and the ten largest hold roughly 9.2%. This clonotype has ten or more counts. Its cognate antigen is unknown. The CDR3 has 17 amino acids. Trimming shortened V by 4 bases and J by 1 base, and 18 bases separated the two germline ends. Germline loops: CDR1 SGHTA, CDR2 FQGNSA. The material sequenced was blood, either unsorted or a sorted T cell fraction (not recorded which). V usage is TRBV7-2 and J usage is TRBJ2-3; D tentatively fits TRBD1 or TRBD2 (6 bases each). This receptor was obtained from a female donor with ankylosing spondylitis or in good health (not recorded which). CDR3 coding DNA: TGTGCCAGCAGCTCCATAGCGGAGAGGGGGGGCACAGATACGCAGTATTTT. Translated: CASSSIAERGGTDTQYF.